The present T cell receptor beta chain was sequenced within a study of early T cells in non-severe SARS-CoV-2 infection. Across the whole study: Sequencing was performed on bulk RNA from unsorted whole blood, leaving chains unpaired.

Tagging with unique molecular identifiers was applied to individual cDNA molecules. TCRdb analysed the 5' RACE reads with MiXCR anew, one entry per CDR3 protein. The sample lists tens of thousands of distinct CDR3 sequences, around 5.6% occurring once. The table lists this clonotype with many counts. This receptor was obtained from an adult who was a healthcare worker with PCR-confirmed SARS-CoV-2 infection or an uninfected control (not recorded which). The specimen was whole blood.

CDR3 sequence reads: CASSLPGLGAYEQYF. CDR3 DNA sequence: TGTGCCAGCAGTCTTCCTGGTCTGGGGGCCTACGAGCAGTACTTC. V is TRBV25-1 and J is TRBJ2-7; the D call may be TRBD1 or TRBD2 (5 bases each). CDR1 MGHDK and CDR2 SYGVNS come from the germline V gene. V shed 5 bases and J shed 2 bases, with 16 bases lying between them. This CDR3 spans 15 amino acids.